This T cell receptor beta chain was recorded in a study of regulatory T cells in long-lasting Graves disease. Study-level background: Duration of antithyroid drug therapy among newly diagnosed Graves' patients was under 3 months. Study-wide results and caveats: Authors noted too few samples as a limitation. Repertoires from persistent disease leaned toward TRBV28, TRBJ1-2 and TRBJ2-5.

The CDR3 has 13 residues. Germline values: CDR1 MNHEY, CDR2 SVGAGI. V was pared by 2 bases and J by 3 bases, with 7 bases between. Sequencing libraries for TCR beta were prepared with iRepertoire HTBI primers and Arm-PCR of CDR3 regions. TCRdb independently ran MiXCR on the multiplex PCR reads; one entry per CDR3 protein. Seen here are 300,000 to 400,000 distinct CDR3 sequences, roughly 16% observed once, and the top ten hold about a fifth. This clonotype was picked up a small number of times. Its antigen is currently unknown. Time point described: newly diagnosed GD, antithyroid drugs for less than 3 months. From PBMCs, RNA was extracted and then used to make the TCR library. An endocrinology department located in Xi'an, China, was where the patients came from.

The sequence came from a female donor with Graves disease. This sample comprised peripheral blood mononuclear cells (PBMCs), obtained at new diagnosis, from a patient treated with antithyroid drugs. The chain employs TRBV6-5 and TRBJ1-2; the D gene is possibly TRBD1 (5 bases). CDR3 sequence reads: CASSYVGHYGYTF. The CDR3 coding sequence is TGTGCCAGCAGTTACGTGGGGCACTATGGCTACACCTTC.